This TCR beta chain emerged from a study of blood T cell repertoires in COVID-19. Assay used: immunoSEQ multiplex PCR; TCRdb lists only in-frame clones, some missing. The profile shows over 50,000 clones, 85% of them singletons. From germline, CDR1 is SGHTA and CDR2 FQGNSA. V was trimmed by 1 base and J by 10 bases, leaving 8 bases between them. This CDR3 contains 13 residues. Sequenced input: peripheral blood. J is TRBJ1-6 and V is TRBV7-2; D possibly corresponds to TRBD1 (6 bases). The clonotype was recovered from a human donor in a cohort sampled during active COVID-19. Here the CDR3 reads CASSLDRVSPLHF. DNA of the CDR3: TGTGCCAGCAGCTTAGACAGGGTATCACCCCTCCACTTT. Combining the CDR3 with reference TRBV7-2 and TRBJ1-6 gives the whole variable domain GAGVSQSPSNKVTEKGKDVELRCDPISGHTALYWYRQSLGQGLEFLIYFQGNSAPDKSGLPSDRFSAERTGGSVSTLTIQRTQQEDSAVYLCASSLDRVSPLHFGNGTRLTVT.